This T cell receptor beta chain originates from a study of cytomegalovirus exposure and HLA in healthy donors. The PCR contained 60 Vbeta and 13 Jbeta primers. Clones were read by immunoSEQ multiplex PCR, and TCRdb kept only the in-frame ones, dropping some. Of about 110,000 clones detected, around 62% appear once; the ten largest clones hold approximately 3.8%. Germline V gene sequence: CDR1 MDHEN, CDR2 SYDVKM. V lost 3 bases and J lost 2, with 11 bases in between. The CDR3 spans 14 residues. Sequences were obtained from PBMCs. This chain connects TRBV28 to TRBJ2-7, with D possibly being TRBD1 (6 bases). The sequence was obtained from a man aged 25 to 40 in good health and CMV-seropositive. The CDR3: CASSLIGGTYEQYF. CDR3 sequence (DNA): TGTGCCAGCAGTTTGATAGGGGGAACCTACGAGCAGTACTTC.